One sample yielded the 7 T cell receptor beta chains listed below, sequenced in a study of cytomegalovirus exposure and HLA in healthy donors. PCR primers comprised 60 Vbeta and 13 Jbeta primers. Assay used: immunoSEQ multiplex PCR; TCRdb lists only in-frame clones, some missing. The sample records roughly 100,000 clones, about 80% being singletons. Sequenced input: PBMCs. These receptors were obtained from a man younger than 40 in good health and CMV-seropositive.

The J gene is TRBJ2-7, the V gene TRBV7-2; the match to TRBD2 covers 10 bases. The ends lost 4 bases at V and 4 bases at J; junction bases unmatched: 4. Germline CDR1 is SGHTA and CDR2 is FQGNSA. There are 14 residues in the CDR3. CDR3 protein: CASSSAGGPYEQYF. The DNA for the CDR3 is TGTGCCAGCAGCTCAGCGGGAGGGCCTTACGAGCAGTACTTC. Filled out from reference TRBV7-2 and TRBJ2-7, the complete variable domain reads GAGVSQSPSNKVTEKGKDVELRCDPISGHTALYWYRQSLGQGLEFLIYFQGNSAPDKSGLPSDRFSAERTGGSVSTLTIQRTQQEDSAVYLCASSSAGGPYEQYFGPGTRLTVT.

This clone was observed once. One end of the junction varies from germline; a read error may be responsible. The gene calls are TRBV5-1 and TRBJ2-2; 7 bases agree with TRBD1. The CDR3 loop spans 15 amino acids. CDR1 and CDR2 from the germline V gene are SGHRS and YFSETQ. CDR3 sequence (DNA): TGCGCCAGCAGCTTGCAACAGGGGAACGCCGGGGAGCTGTTTTTT. It translates to CASSLQQGNAGELFF.

The rearrangement links TRBV29-1 to TRBJ2-3; 7 bases line up with TRBD1. Germline CDR1 and CDR2: SQVTM and ANQGSEA. V lost 6 bases to trimming and J lost 5 bases; unmatched junction nucleotides: 11. The CDR3 has 14 amino acids. Written as DNA, the CDR3 is TGCAGCGTCTCCCGACAGGGAGATGGAGATACGCAGTATTTT. This gives the protein CSVSRQGDGDTQYF.

The chain has TRBV6-6 and TRBJ2-7; the match to TRBD1 covers 9 bases. V was pared by 8 bases and J by 7 bases, with 9 bases of the junction left unmatched. The CDR3 loop spans 13 amino acids. CDR1 and CDR2 from the germline V gene are MNHNY and SVGAGI (reference sequence). CDR3 amino acids: CASADRGPVEQYF. The CDR3 DNA is TGTGCCAGCGCGGACAGGGGCCCCGTGGAGCAGTACTTC.

This chain connects TRBV19 to TRBJ1-5, with 8 nucleotides matching TRBD1. Germline V gene sequence: CDR1 LNHDA, CDR2 SQIVND (reference sequence). The ends lost 5 bases at V and 4 bases at J; junction bases unmatched: 4. The CDR3 extends over 14 amino acids. The CDR3 here is CASSHDRGNQPQHF. CDR3 DNA: TGTGCCAGTAGTCACGACAGGGGAAATCAGCCCCAGCATTTT.

V usage is TRBV5-1 and J usage is TRBJ1-2, with D unclear. V lost 4 bases and J lost 2, with 6 bases in between. The CDR3 extends over 12 amino acids. From germline, CDR1 is SGHRS and CDR2 YFSETQ. CDR3 protein: CASSENNYGYTF. CDR3 sequence (DNA): TGCGCCAGCAGCGAGAACAACTATGGCTACACCTTC.

V and J are TRBV5-5 and TRBJ2-3; tentative D call: TRBD2 (5 bases). The CDR3 runs to 17 residues. Germline V gives CDR1 SGHKS, CDR2 YYEKEE (reference sequence). Trimming left V 1 base short and J 2 bases short, with 17 bases between. The CDR3 DNA follows: TGTGCCAGCAGCTTGAAAGGGTTCGGACTTAACACAGATACGCAGTATTTT. Protein sequence: CASSLKGFGLNTDTQYF.